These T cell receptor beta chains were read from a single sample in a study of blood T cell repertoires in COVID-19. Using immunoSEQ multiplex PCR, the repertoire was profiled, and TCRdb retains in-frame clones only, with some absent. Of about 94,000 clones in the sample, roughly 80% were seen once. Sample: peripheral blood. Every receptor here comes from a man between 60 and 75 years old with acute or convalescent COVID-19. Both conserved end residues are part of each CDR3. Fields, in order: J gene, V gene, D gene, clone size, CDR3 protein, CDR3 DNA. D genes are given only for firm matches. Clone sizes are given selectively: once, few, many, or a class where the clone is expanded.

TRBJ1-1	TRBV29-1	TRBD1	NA	CSVGRGQTNTEAFF	TGCAGCGTTGGCAGGGGGCAGACCAACACTGAAGCTTTCTTT
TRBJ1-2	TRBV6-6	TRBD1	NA	CASSTQGALDYGYTF	TGTGCCAGCAGCACACAGGGGGCGCTAGACTATGGCTACACCTTC
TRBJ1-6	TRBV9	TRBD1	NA	CASSVEGAGGSYNSPLHF	TGTGCCAGCAGCGTAGAGGGGGCAGGGGGCTCCTATAATTCACCCCTCCACTTT
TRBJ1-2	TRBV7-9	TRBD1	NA	CASSPGQGAIWRDYGYTF	TGTGCCAGCAGCCCTGGACAGGGGGCGATATGGAGGGACTATGGCTACACCTTC
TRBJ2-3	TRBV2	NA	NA	CASTLQGQSTDTQYF	TGTGCCAGCACCTTGCAAGGACAGAGCACAGATACGCAGTATTTT
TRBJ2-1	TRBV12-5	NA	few	CASGSPTGNEQFF	TGTGCTAGTGGTTCCCCGACAGGAAATGAGCAGTTCTTC
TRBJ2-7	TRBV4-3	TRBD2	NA	CASSPGGGAPYEQYF	TGCGCCAGCAGCCCGGGCGGGGGAGCCCCCTACGAGCAGTACTTC
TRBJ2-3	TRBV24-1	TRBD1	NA	CATSDFPQDRGRTDTQYF	TGTGCCACCAGTGATTTCCCTCAGGACAGGGGGAGGACAGATACGCAGTATTTT
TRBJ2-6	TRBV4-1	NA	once	CASSHPRGTGANVLTF	TGCGCCAGCAGCCATCCTAGGGGCACTGGGGCCAACGTCCTGACTTTC
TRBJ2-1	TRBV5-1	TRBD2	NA	CASSLTLAGGKSEQFF	TGCGCCAGCAGTCTGACTTTAGCGGGGGGAAAGAGTGAGCAGTTCTTC
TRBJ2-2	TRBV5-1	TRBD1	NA	CASSPLPGQGSGELFF	TGCGCCAGCAGCCCCTTGCCGGGACAGGGGTCCGGGGAGCTGTTTTTT
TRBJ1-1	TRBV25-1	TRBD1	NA	CASSQTGVNTEAFF	TGTGCCAGCAGTCAAACAGGGGTGAACACTGAAGCTTTCTTT
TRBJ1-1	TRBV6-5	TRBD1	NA	CASSYHRQGKTEAFF	TGTGCCAGCAGTTACCATCGACAGGGTAAAACTGAAGCTTTCTTT
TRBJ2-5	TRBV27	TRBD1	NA	CASSSTGGGLETQYF	TGTGCCAGCAGTTCAACAGGGGGCGGGCTAGAGACCCAGTACTTC
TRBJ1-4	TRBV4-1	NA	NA	CASSPSLGTFLFF	TGCGCCAGCAGCCCCTCCCTCGGGACTTTTCTGTTTTTT
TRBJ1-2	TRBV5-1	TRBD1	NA	CASSSGNPGQGIYGYTF	TGCGCCAGCAGCTCAGGGAATCCGGGACAGGGGATCTATGGCTACACCTTC
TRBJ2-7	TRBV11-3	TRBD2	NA	CARATYGTSGGPPNEQYF	TGTGCCAGGGCAACCTACGGGACTAGCGGGGGGCCCCCTAACGAGCAGTACTTC
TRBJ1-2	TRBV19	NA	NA	CAARGLSYGYTF	TGTGCCGCAAGGGGACTGAGCTATGGCTACACCTTC
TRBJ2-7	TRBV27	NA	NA	CASGTVGRAYEQYF	TGTGCCAGCGGTACTGTAGGCAGGGCTTACGAGCAGTACTTC
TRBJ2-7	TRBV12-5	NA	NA	CASHGSYEQYF	TGTGCTTCCCACGGGTCCTACGAGCAGTACTTC
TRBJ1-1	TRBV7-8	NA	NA	CASSLRGGRPMGTEAFF	TGTGCCAGCAGCTTACGCGGGGGGCGTCCTATGGGCACTGAAGCTTTCTTT
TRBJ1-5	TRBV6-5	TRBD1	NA	CASRKTGRNQPQHF	TGTGCCAGCAGGAAGACAGGGCGGAATCAGCCCCAGCATTTT
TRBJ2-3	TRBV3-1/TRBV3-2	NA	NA	CASSQDHYTQYF	TGTGCCAGCAGCCAAGATCATTATACGCAGTATTTT
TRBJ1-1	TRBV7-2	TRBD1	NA	CASSFDRVATEAFF	TGTGCCAGCAGCTTCGACAGGGTGGCCACTGAAGCTTTCTTT
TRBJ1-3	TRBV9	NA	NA	CASSGAGRDTIYF	TGTGCCAGCAGCGGTGCAGGGAGGGACACCATATATTTT
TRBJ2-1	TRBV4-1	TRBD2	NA	CASSQGSAGGLYNEQFF	TGCGCCAGCAGCCAAGGATCAGCGGGGGGCTTATACAATGAGCAGTTCTTC
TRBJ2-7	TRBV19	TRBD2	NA	CASSLGRGDYEQYF	TGTGCCAGTAGCCTGGGGCGGGGGGACTACGAGCAGTACTTC
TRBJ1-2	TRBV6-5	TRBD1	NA	CASSYGTGGAGYTF	TGTGCCAGCAGTTACGGGACAGGGGGCGCTGGCTACACCTTC
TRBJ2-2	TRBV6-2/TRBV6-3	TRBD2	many	CASSQLAGTGGELFF	TGTGCCAGCAGTCAACTAGCGGGGACTGGCGGGGAGCTGTTTTTT
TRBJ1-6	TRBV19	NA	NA	CASSSRQIWIWDSPLHF	TGTGCCAGTAGCTCGAGGCAGATTTGGATCTGGGATTCACCCCTCCACTTT
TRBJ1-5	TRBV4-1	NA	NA	CASSQSQVSNQPQHF	TGCGCCAGCAGCCAATCACAGGTTAGCAATCAGCCCCAGCATTTT
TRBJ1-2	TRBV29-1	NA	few	CSVQYRQAFNGYTF	TGCAGCGTTCAGTATAGACAGGCTTTTAATGGCTACACCTTC
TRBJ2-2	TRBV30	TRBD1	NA	CAWNTGVTGELFF	TGTGCCTGGAACACAGGGGTCACCGGGGAGCTGTTTTTT
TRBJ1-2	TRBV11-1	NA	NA	CASRLAGGYGYTF	TGTGCCAGCAGACTAGCGGGAGGATATGGCTACACCTTC
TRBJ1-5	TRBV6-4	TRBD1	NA	CASSDSDRGPSYSNQPQHF	TGTGCCAGCAGTGACTCAGACAGGGGGCCCTCCTATAGCAATCAGCCCCAGCATTTT
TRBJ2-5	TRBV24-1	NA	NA	CATSEDIQETQYF	TGTGCCACCAGTGAGGACATTCAAGAGACCCAGTACTTC
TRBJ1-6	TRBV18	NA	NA	CASSPLGASGSSYNSPLHF	TGTGCCAGCTCACCATTGGGGGCATCCGGAAGCTCCTATAATTCACCCCTCCACTTT
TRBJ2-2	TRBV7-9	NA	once	CASSLFRNTGELFF	TGTGCCAGCAGCTTATTCAGGAACACCGGGGAGCTGTTTTTT
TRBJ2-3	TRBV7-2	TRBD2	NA	CASSLGLAGGADTQYF	TGTGCCAGCAGCTTAGGACTAGCGGGGGGGGCAGATACGCAGTATTTT
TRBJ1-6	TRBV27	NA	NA	CASSQDWNSPLHF	TGTGCCAGCAGTCAGGACTGGAATTCACCCCTCCACTTT